Listed here are 7 T cell receptor beta chains from one sample, sequenced in a study of T cell clones after liver transplantation. Repertoires were generated with immunoSEQ multiplex PCR, while TCRdb's copy carries only in-frame clones and drops some. The repertoire holds around 71,000 clones, under 90% seen once, with approximately 0.81% in the top ten. The material was CD4+ T cells from blood, obtained 12 months after liver transplant. These receptors were taken from a human patient who received a liver transplant. Some T cells may possibly be graft donor cells.

By sample fraction, this clone is medium-sized. The CDR3 reads CASSPLSLITGRIGYTF. CDR3 bases: TGTGCCAGCAGTCCTTTAAGCCTTATCACAGGGCGAATCGGCTACACCTTC. This chain joins TRBV2 and TRBJ1-2, with a tentative D call TRBD1 (6 bases). Germline CDR1 reads SNHLY; CDR2 reads FYNNEI. This CDR3 region has 17 residues. V was clipped by 5 bases and J by 8 bases, with 27 bases between them.

The count of this clone is one. The J gene is TRBJ2-7, the V gene TRBV6-1, with 7 positions matching TRBD1. Looked up from germline, CDR1 is MNHNS and CDR2 is SASEGT. This CDR3 region has 13 residues. V was pared by 7 bases and J by 3 bases, with 6 bases of the junction left unmatched. This CDR3 is CASKPGQNYEQYF. The CDR3 region has the DNA TGTGCCAGCAAACCGGGACAGAACTACGAGCAGTACTTC.

The chain recombines TRBV6-4 with TRBJ2-3; 14 bases map to TRBD2. V gave up 6 bases and J gave up 5 bases; unmatched junction bases: 4. From germline, CDR1 is MRHNA and CDR2 SNTAGT. The CDR3 spans 15 residues. The CDR3 DNA is TGTGCCAGCAGCGCGGGACTAGCGGGAGTAGATACGCAGTATTTT. This translates into CASSAGLAGVDTQYF.

This chain's CDR3 is CASSLAPGQGQIYGYTF. The CDR3 DNA sequence: TGTGCCAGCAGTTTAGCTCCGGGACAGGGGCAAATCTATGGCTACACCTTC. The rearrangement joins TRBV27 to TRBJ1-2; 10 bases are shared with TRBD1. With V trimmed by 2 bases and J by 4 bases, 10 bases remained unmatched. The V gene's germline CDR1 is MNHEY and CDR2 SMNVEV (reference sequence). The CDR3 totals 17 residues.

The chain couples TRBV10-2 to TRBJ1-4; weak D call: TRBD1 (6 bases). The V gene lost 3 bases and the J gene lost 7 bases, with 12 bases spanning the gap. This CDR3 is built from 14 residues. CDR1 is WSHSY, CDR2 SAAADI, per germline. The CDR3 spells CASSDPGATEKLFF. The DNA for the CDR3 is TGCGCCAGCAGTGACCCGGGGGCGACTGAAAAACTGTTTTTT.

The chain couples TRBV10-3 to TRBJ1-2, with 8 bases identical to TRBD1. CDR3 length: 15 amino acids. The trim removed 10 bases at V and 2 bases at J, leaving 12 bases unmatched. CDR1 is ENHRY, CDR2 SYGVKD, per germline. The CDR3 loop reads CATQQPTGANYGYTF. The CDR3 DNA follows: TGTGCCACCCAACAGCCGACAGGGGCCAACTATGGCTACACCTTC.

The rearrangement uses TRBV4-3 and TRBJ1-1, with 8 positions matching TRBD1. The trim removed 4 bases at V and 1 base at J, leaving 2 bases unmatched. CDR1 is LGHNA, CDR2 YSLEER, per germline. CDR3 length: 14 residues. The CDR3 here is CASSLGTGNTEAFF. In DNA form, the CDR3 reads TGCGCCAGCAGCCTCGGGACAGGGAACACTGAAGCTTTCTTT.